The 27 T cell receptor beta chains presented below share a single source sample, sequenced in a study of cytomegalovirus exposure and HLA in healthy donors. The PCR ran on 60 Vbeta and 13 Jbeta primers. Sequencing used immunoSEQ multiplex PCR; TCRdb keeps in-frame clones, though not all of them. The repertoire has 180,000 or so clones, more than 75% of them found once; the top ten carry 2% to 2.5%. The specimen was PBMCs. Source of these receptors: a woman aged 25 to 39 in good health and CMV-seropositive.

Comment on this clone: Different DNA sequences within this sample yield the same CDR3. This chain links TRBV28 with TRBJ1-5, with 10 bases lining up with TRBD1. J was trimmed by 6 bases and V by 1 base; bases with no gene match: 3. The CDR3 totals 15 residues. Germline CDR1 MDHEN, CDR2 SYDVKM. The chain's CDR3 is CASSLSTGGGQPQHF. In DNA form, the CDR3 reads TGTGCCAGCAGTTTATCGACAGGGGGCGGTCAGCCCCAGCATTTT.

The chain combines TRBV5-1 with TRBJ1-3; D may be TRBD1 (5 bases). The CDR3 consists of 14 residues. V lost 0 bases and J lost 4, with 8 bases in between. Germline lookup yields CDR1 SGHRS and CDR2 YFSETQ. The CDR3 region has the DNA TGCGCCAGCAGCTTGGCAGGGTACGGAAACACCATATATTTT. Residues: CASSLAGYGNTIYF.

This chain joins TRBV7-2 and TRBJ2-3; unclear D gene. Per the germline V gene, CDR1 is SGHTA and CDR2 is FQGNSA. This CDR3 contains 14 residues. Trimming shortened V by 2 bases and J by 0 bases, and 6 bases separated the two germline ends. In DNA form, the CDR3 reads TGTGCCAGCAGCTTACGAGCGAGCACAGATACGCAGTATTTT. It is translated as CASSLRASTDTQYF.

This clone appeared a single time. This sequence joins TRBV9 and TRBJ2-3; 7 nucleotides line up with TRBD2. Germline V gives CDR1 SGDLS, CDR2 YYNGEE. This CDR3 region has 16 residues. J was trimmed by 3 bases and V by 0 bases; bases with no gene match: 7. CDR3 in DNA: TGTGCCAGCAGCGTAGTGCCCGGGGGGATTACAGATACGCAGTATTTT. Translating gives CASSVVPGGITDTQYF.

The chain links TRBV2 to TRBJ2-2; 7 bases match TRBD1. The CDR3 runs 15 residues. V was clipped by 6 bases and J by 2 bases; unmatched bases: 6. Germline lookup yields CDR1 SNHLY and CDR2 FYNNEI. CDR3 sequence reads: CASSGQAHNTGELFF. CDR3 in DNA: TGTGCCAGCAGCGGACAGGCCCATAACACCGGGGAGCTGTTTTTT.

The chain is built from TRBV27 and TRBJ2-1; TRBD2 agrees at 8 bases. With V trimmed by 7 bases and J by 7 bases, 12 bases remained unmatched. The CDR3 has 15 amino acids. Germline values: CDR1 MNHEY, CDR2 SMNVEV (reference sequence). The CDR3: CASTWGTSGWNEQFF. Written as DNA, the CDR3 is TGTGCCAGCACTTGGGGAACTAGCGGCTGGAATGAGCAGTTCTTC.

The chain links TRBV28 to TRBJ2-7; 11 positions match TRBD1. CDR3 length: 15 residues. V shed 3 bases, J shed 5 bases, and the junction held 6 bases outside the gene matches. Germline loops: CDR1 MDHEN, CDR2 SYDVKM. The CDR3 DNA is TGTGCCAGCAGTTTTGGGGACAGGGGGAGGAACGAGCAGTACTTC. This codes for CASSFGDRGRNEQYF.

The chain is built from TRBV2 and TRBJ1-4, with D unclear. V lost 4 bases and J lost 0, with 15 bases in between. This CDR3 has 17 amino acids. Germline lookup yields CDR1 SNHLY and CDR2 FYNNEI. The CDR3 region is CASSVRRRDATNEKLFF. The CDR3 bases are TGTGCCAGCAGTGTCAGACGGCGGGATGCAACTAATGAAAAACTGTTTTTT.

The chain employs TRBV18 and TRBJ1-2; tentative D call: TRBD1 (5 bases). This CDR3 has 13 amino acids. V was pared by 6 bases and J by 8 bases, with 16 bases between. Germline assignment: CDR1 KGHSH and CDR2 LQKENI. The CDR3 loop is CASSSDRGTGYTF. The CDR3, as DNA: TGTGCCAGCTCTTCGGACCGGGGGACGGGCTACACCTTC.

CDR3 amino acids: CASSLGDSLNTEAFF. The CDR3 nucleotides read TGTGCCAGCAGCTTGGGGGACAGTTTGAACACTGAAGCTTTCTTT. This sequence joins TRBV9 and TRBJ1-1; 7 bases map to TRBD1. V shed 4 bases, J shed 0 bases, and the junction held 6 bases outside the gene matches. CDR3 length: 15 amino acids. The germline gives CDR1 SGDLS, CDR2 YYNGEE. The entire variable domain, with the rest obtained from reference TRBV9 and TRBJ1-1, is as follows: DSGVTQTPKHLITATGQRVTLRCSPRSGDLSVYWYQQSLDQGLQFLIQYYNGEERAKGNILERFSAQQFPDLHSELNLSSLELGDSALYFCASSLGDSLNTEAFFGQGTRLTVV.

The chain is built from TRBV11-3 and TRBJ2-1; a possible D gene is TRBD1 (6 bases). Germline lookup yields CDR1 SGHNT and CDR2 YENEEA. Trimming pared 8 bases from V and 4 bases from J, leaving 18 bases between. The CDR3 sequence is 15 residues long. This CDR3 is CASSHEQGLYNEQFF. In nucleotides, the CDR3 is TGTGCCAGCTCCCATGAGCAGGGGTTGTACAATGAGCAGTTCTTC.

This rearrangement joins TRBV9 to TRBJ2-5; 13 bases are shared with TRBD2. The CDR3 totals 17 residues. Germline CDR1 is SGDLS and CDR2 is YYNGEE. V lost 4 bases, J lost 2 bases, and 8 bases stayed unmatched. CDR3 bases: TGTGCCAGCAGCCCCGGACTAGCGGGGGCAGGTCAAGAGACCCAGTACTTC. This gives the protein CASSPGLAGAGQETQYF.

The chain combines TRBV9 with TRBJ1-4; possibly TRBD1 for D (5 bases). Per germline, CDR1 SGDLS and CDR2 YYNGEE. The length of the CDR3 is 17 residues. The V gene lost 0 bases and the J gene lost 1 base, with 13 bases spanning the gap. CDR3 bases: TGTGCCAGCAGCGTAGGTTGGGGGGAAGGAACTAATGAAAAACTGTTTTTT. The encoded protein is CASSVGWGEGTNEKLFF.

V is TRBV6-1 and J is TRBJ2-1, with unresolved D. This CDR3 region has 13 residues. Germline V gene lookup returns CDR1 MNHNS and CDR2 SASEGT. V was pared by 2 bases and J by 4 bases, with 6 bases between. Written as DNA, the CDR3 is TGTGCCAGCAGTGAATACGGGTACAATGAGCAGTTCTTC. Translated, it gives CASSEYGYNEQFF.

This chain connects TRBV12-5 to TRBJ2-1, with a tentative D call TRBD1 (6 bases). V was clipped by 6 bases and J by 0 bases, with 12 bases between them. The CDR3 is 15 residues long. Germline values: CDR1 LGHNT, CDR2 FRNRAP. CDR3 bases: TGTGCTAGTGGCATCACAGGGTACTCCTACAATGAGCAGTTCTTC. Amino acid sequence: CASGITGYSYNEQFF.

This clone has more than one count but fewer than ten. CDR3: CAWSQGTNTGELFF. The CDR3 bases are TGTGCCTGGAGTCAGGGAACAAACACCGGGGAGCTGTTTTTT. This chain links TRBV30 with TRBJ2-2; D perhaps matches TRBD1 (5 bases). The germline gives CDR1 GTSNPN, CDR2 SVGIG (reference sequence). This CDR3 contains 14 residues. Trimming shortened V by 2 bases and J by 2 bases, and 9 bases separated the two germline ends.

The J gene is TRBJ1-2, the V gene TRBV4-2; maybe TRBD1 (6 bases). CDR3 length: 17 residues. V was shortened by 0 bases and J by 9 bases, with 23 bases between the two germline ends. Germline CDR1 LGHNA, CDR2 YNFKEQ. The CDR3 nucleotides are TGTGCCAGCAGCCAAGATCTATTCTCTTTGGGGGCAGGGAGCTACACCTTC. Protein product: CASSQDLFSLGAGSYTF.

This clone has just a few counts. The rearrangement links TRBV2 to TRBJ2-3; 12 nucleotides align to TRBD2. This CDR3 contains 18 residues. Germline assignment: CDR1 SNHLY and CDR2 FYNNEI. V was pared by 4 bases and J by 0 bases, with 8 bases of the junction left unmatched. CDR3 region: CASSAGLAGKTSTDTQYF. The DNA for the CDR3 is TGTGCCAGCAGTGCTGGACTAGCGGGGAAAACTAGCACAGATACGCAGTATTTT.

This clone was detected once. The chain is built from TRBV11-2 and TRBJ1-1, with D unresolved. This CDR3 has 14 amino acids. V lost 3 bases and J 4 bases, leaving 12 bases between the germline ends. Germline CDR1 SGHAT, CDR2 FQNNGV. CDR3 region: CASSFIEGSTEAFF. In nucleotides, the CDR3 is TGTGCCAGCAGCTTCATAGAGGGCAGCACTGAAGCTTTCTTT.

This clone came up once. This chain links TRBV6-5 with TRBJ2-1; 8 bases are shared with TRBD2. The CDR3 contains 16 residues. Germline CDR1 reads MNHEY; CDR2 reads SVGAGI. Trimming took 0 bases from V and 7 from J; bases not matched to a gene: 8. DNA for the CDR3: TGTGCCAGCAGTTACTCGAGCCGGGGGGGCGTAAATGAGCAGTTCTTC. It specifies CASSYSSRGGVNEQFF.

This chain links TRBV28 with TRBJ1-2; 9 positions agree with TRBD1. Trimming at V came to 6 bases and at J to 8 bases, leaving 7 bases not matched to a gene. CDR1 is MDHEN and CDR2 is SYDVKM in the germline V gene. This CDR3 region has 13 residues. CDR3 loop: CASRQPTGGGYTF. For the CDR3, the DNA is TGTGCCAGCAGACAACCGACAGGGGGGGGCTACACCTTC.

The V call is TRBV5-4, the J call TRBJ1-1, with TRBD1 matching 7 bases. Germline trimming cut 2 bases from V and 4 bases from J; bases unmatched to any gene: 2. This CDR3 is built from 13 residues. Germline CDR1 SGHNT, CDR2 YYREEE (reference sequence). DNA for the CDR3: TGTGCCAGCAGCTTCAGGGGGGCCACTGAAGCTTTCTTT. Amino acid sequence: CASSFRGATEAFF. The entire variable domain, with the rest obtained from reference TRBV5-4 and TRBJ1-1, is as follows: ETGVTQSPTHLIKTRGQQVTLRCSSQSGHNTVSWYQQALGQGPQFIFQYYREEENGRGNFPPRFSGLQFPNYSSELNVNALELDDSALYLCASSFRGATEAFFGQGTRLTVV.

This clone was seen a single time. The chain joins TRBV10-3 to TRBJ2-7; TRBD2 agrees at 10 bases. The CDR3 has 15 residues. CDR1 and CDR2 (germline): ENHRY, SYGVKD. With V trimmed by 6 bases and J by 2 bases, 7 bases remained unmatched. CDR3 loop: CAIRGGLALTYEQYF. The CDR3 DNA reads TGTGCCATCAGGGGGGGACTAGCGCTTACCTACGAGCAGTACTTC.

Worth noting for this clone: Other DNA sequences within the sample encode an identical CDR3. The chain employs TRBV5-1 and TRBJ1-2; possibly TRBD1 for D (6 bases). Germline-derived CDR1 and CDR2 are SGHRS and YFSETQ. V was clipped by 4 bases and J by 3 bases, with 10 bases between them. This CDR3 has 13 amino acids. The CDR3 region has the DNA TGCGCCAGCAGCGAACAGGGAGACTATGGCTACACCTTC. Its protein product is CASSEQGDYGYTF.

V is TRBV19 and J is TRBJ1-3; 11 nucleotides agree with TRBD1. CDR3 length: 18 residues. With 7 bases clipped from V and 3 bases from J, the junction kept 14 bases outside the gene matches. Germline V gene sequence: CDR1 LNHDA, CDR2 SQIVND (reference sequence). For the CDR3, the DNA is TGTGCCAGTACCCCCCGCTGGACAGGGGGCGCTTATGGAAACACCATATATTTT. Amino acids: CASTPRWTGGAYGNTIYF. Drawing the rest from reference TRBV19 and TRBJ1-3, the complete variable domain is DGGITQSPKYLFRKEGQNVTLSCEQNLNHDAMYWYRQDPGQGLRLIYYSQIVNDFQKGDIAEGYSVSREKKESFPLTVTSAQKNPTAFYLCASTPRWTGGAYGNTIYFGEGSWLTVV.

This sequence joins TRBV5-5 and TRBJ2-7, with 9 bases fitting TRBD2. This CDR3 comprises 19 residues. Germline CDR1 reads SGHKS; CDR2 reads YYEKEE (reference sequence). Unmatched junction bases numbered 22, after V lost 7 bases and J lost 2 bases. CDR3 DNA: TGTGCCAGCCAAGCGACAGGGAAAAGACTAGCGGAGAAAACCTACGAGCAGTACTTC. This gives the protein CASQATGKRLAEKTYEQYF.

V and J are TRBV10-2 and TRBJ2-5; 14 nucleotides match TRBD2. The CDR3 sequence is 15 residues long. CDR1 and CDR2 from the germline V gene are WSHSY and SAAADI. Trimming took 6 bases from V and 5 from J; bases not matched to a gene: 5. The CDR3 here is CASRTSGGAWETQYF. As DNA, the CDR3 is TGCGCCAGCAGGACTAGCGGGGGGGCCTGGGAGACCCAGTACTTC.